These 6 T cell receptor beta chains originate from one sample sequenced in a study of CD8 T cells in Susac syndrome. Reverse transcription of roughly 0.5 to 1 ug RNA was carried out with random hexamers. TCRdb used MiXCR to reprocess the immunoSEQ multiplex PCR reads, holding one entry per CDR3 protein. There are some 110,000 distinct CDR3 sequences in the sample; 94% occur only once, and around 0.38% lies in the top ten. Sequenced input: CD8+ T cells from PBMCs. These receptors originate from a human donor with Susac syndrome.

The chain combines TRBV7-9 with TRBJ2-7, with D possibly TRBD2 on 5 matching bases. Trimming took off 1 base at V and 3 bases at J, with 13 bases between the two ends. The CDR3 has 15 residues. Germline loops: CDR1 SEHNR, CDR2 FQNEAQ (reference sequence). CDR3 protein: CASSLGSGVRYEQYF. For the CDR3, the DNA is TGTGCCAGCAGCTTAGGATCCGGGGTACGCTACGAGCAGTACTTC.

As regards this clonotype: An end of the junction differs from the germline gene, which may be a read error. The chain couples TRBV27 to TRBJ2-3, with D perhaps matching TRBD1 or TRBD2 (6 bases each). CDR3 size: 11 residues. Germline V gene lookup returns CDR1 MNHEY and CDR2 SMNVEV (reference sequence). The CDR3 protein is CASGGRTNRAF. The DNA for the CDR3 is TGTGCCAGCGGGGGGAGAACAAACAGGGCGTTT.

This clonotype has just a few counts. The V gene is TRBV6-8, the J gene TRBJ2-7, with a tentative D call TRBD2 (5 bases). Germline V lookup: CDR1 MNHGY, CDR2 SAAAGT. Trimming took off 7 bases at V and 4 bases at J, with 8 bases between the two ends. This CDR3 has 11 residues. The CDR3, as DNA: TGTGCCAGCATCGGAGGTTACGAGCAGTACTTC. Translated: CASIGGYEQYF.

The table lists this clonotype with a few counts. This chain links TRBV9 with TRBJ2-3, with 7 positions matching TRBD2. J lost 1 base, V lost 4 bases, and 6 bases had no gene match. The CDR3 consists of 15 residues. In germline, CDR1 is SGDLS, CDR2 YYNGEE. The CDR3 region has the DNA TGTGCCAGCAGCCCGCCCAGCGGGGGCACAGATACGCAGTATTTT. Its protein is CASSPPSGGTDTQYF.

This rearrangement joins TRBV7-3 to TRBJ2-7; 9 nucleotides align to TRBD2. The CDR3 contains 15 residues. The V and J ends lost 5 bases and 1 base, in that order; junction bases with no gene match: 6. Germline assignment: CDR1 SGHTA and CDR2 FQGTGA. The CDR3 loop reads CASSRGTSRSYEQYF. Written as DNA, the CDR3 is TGTGCCAGCAGCCGTGGGACTAGCCGATCCTACGAGCAGTACTTC.

This clonotype has just a few counts. The V call is TRBV13, the J call TRBJ2-7; D possibly corresponds to TRBD2 (5 bases). Deletions cut 4 bases from V and 7 bases from J, with 11 bases between. The CDR3 is 12 residues long. The germline gives CDR1 PRHDT, CDR2 FYEKMQ (reference sequence). The CDR3 coding sequence is TGTGCCAGCAGCTCCGCCGGGGAGGAGCAGTACTTC. It specifies CASSSAGEEQYF.